This record covers a single TCR beta chain. It has no known antigen specificity. The input lacks base qualities; no much larger clone sits a single base away. The CDR3 goes from the cysteine to the phenylalanine over 16 residues. The DNA shown is the 48-base CDR3, in frame from base 1. According to the germline V gene, CDR1 reads SGDLS and CDR2 reads YYNGEE. V ends up 3 bases short and J 3 bases short, with an unmatched junction base count of 10. This sample is drawn from a study of cytomegalovirus exposure and HLA in healthy donors (dated by TCRdb to the late 2010s). Study-wide context: An earlier analysis of several hundred of the donors reported roughly 270 Gb of sequence data and 120 million or so unique TCR beta sequences from some 180 million T cells. The study aimed to test whether signatures of past pathogen exposure could be identified by cataloging public T cell receptors. An early release that covered fewer than 750 HLA-typed donors contained approximately 300 gigabases of sequencing data and about 84 million unique TCR sequences. An earlier analysis of 587 of the donors used high-throughput TCR beta sequencing to judge whether each TCR beta V gene segment behaved as functional or pseudogenic. Every repertoire in the discovery cohort had been generated on one and the same sequencing platform. A later analysis re-examined previously published TCR beta repertoires from several hundred donors and added high-resolution HLA genotyping to investigate patterns of TCR occurrence. HLA typing included class I and class II loci at four-digit resolution. The number of donors typed differed by locus, with roughly 620-630 for A, B, C, DRB1 and DQB1, roughly 520 for DQA1, approximately 580 for DPA1, and roughly 450 for DPB1. Of the 300 to 500 genotyped donors, roughly 76% were placed in the genetic ancestry cluster associated with self-reported Caucasian donors. The study combined high-throughput TCR immunosequencing, statistical association of individual TCRs with disease status, and machine learning to predict cytomegalovirus infection status. The study used immunosequencing to profile the T cell repertoires of some 600 subjects and linked those repertoires to cytomegalovirus serostatus. In the later analysis, no new phenotypic data were used to find candidate immune exposures; instead, reliance was placed on TCR beta sequences and their occurrence across donors. Roughly 5 DR-DQ haplotypes were handled as single units for association and clustering, since linkage in the cohort was strong. A later genetic analysis used genome-wide SNP genotypes for about 65% of the roughly 700 donors, treating that subset as a discovery cohort. Across 398 genotyped donors of the cohort, an average of approximately 240,000 unique TCR beta nucleotide sequences per donor were sequenced, and around 19% of those sequences were non-productive. Donor age, sex, ethnicity and CMV serostatus were collected together with the repertoire data. Besides the first cohort of hundreds of subjects, a separate validation cohort made up of 90 to 150 different subjects was used.

The cohort was made up of approximately 670 healthy bone marrow donors. At the time of sampling, every cohort member was nominally healthy, though immune exposures that went unrecorded were likely present. The donor tested CMV seropositive and was one of the 289 seropositive cohort members. A peripheral blood sample was provided by each donor, and peripheral blood mononuclear cells were used for TCR beta sequencing. Genomic DNA extraction from the blood cell samples was performed with the Qiagen DNeasy Blood Extraction Kit. Receptor amplification or capture employed the immunoSEQ multiplex PCR assay. A mixture of 60 forward primers for TCR Vbeta segments and 13 reverse primers for TCR Jbeta segments was used in the multiplex PCR. A multiplex PCR assay on genomic DNA amplified the CDR3 region of rearranged TCR beta genes. Amplified TCR beta libraries were sequenced as 87-base-pair reads on the Illumina HiSeq System. The authors processed their data as follows. A later analysis tallied approximately 87 million unique TCR beta chains across the approximately 670 repertoires, and around 9.9 million of those chains were shared by two or more donors. To remove PCR and sequencing errors, raw reads were error-corrected and collapsed into unique sequences using a nearest-neighbor algorithm that merged closely related sequences. CDR3 sequences were aligned to IMGT reference sequences to assign V, D and J gene segments. Each retained sequence needed at least a six-nucleotide match to both a V gene segment and a J gene segment. A rearrangement was called productive if the CDR3 had no stop codons and remained in frame with V and J, and every other rearrangement was called non-productive. Following IMGT convention, CDR3 was defined as the stretch from the second conserved V-encoded cysteine to the conserved J-encoded phenylalanine. Sequences without an unambiguous match to a single V gene segment were excluded from the earlier analysis of several hundred of the donors. In an earlier analysis of almost 600 of the donors, a V segment was called functional when productive rearrangements were above 56.7%, and segregating when the standard deviation between donors exceeded 5%. A statistical classification framework was developed to diagnose cytomegalovirus status using the catalog of TCR beta chain sequences. In a later analysis, TCR nucleotide sequences were compared against IMGT/GENE-DB human TR gene sequences so that V and J genes could be assigned. In a later analysis, CDR3 sequences and most-parsimonious VDJ recombination scenarios were assigned using the TCRdist pipeline. In a later analysis, every TCR beta chain was defined by the combination of its CDR3 amino acid sequence and its V-gene family, and reads without a unique V-gene family were dropped. A later analysis removed several hundred highly shared, low-generation-probability nucleotide sequences to deal with suspected cross-contamination and a sequencing artifact. In a later analysis, a clonal expansion index was calculated for each public chain from normalized within-repertoire ranks of inferred template counts. In a later analysis, generation probabilities were computed using a VDJ recombination model fitted to out-of-frame rearrangements, and the results were checked against IGoR. A later analysis scored TCR-TCR, TCR-HLA and TCR-CMV co-occurrence with hypergeometric tests, applying a repertoire-size bias correction to TCR pairs. In a later analysis, false discovery rates were estimated by permuting HLA or CMV assignments 20 times. A later analysis grouped co-occurring TCRs with DBSCAN, adding TCRdist sequence similarity when clustering within HLA-allele-positive subsets. Repertoires with fewer than 30,000 or more than 120,000 public chains, plus five repertoires with anomalous nucleotide sharing, were excluded from co-occurrence clustering. Drawn from immuneACCESS, this table holds only the in-frame rearrangements with V and J called that TCRdb kept. Clones are partly lost; checked studies trace under half to an unresolved V gene and leave the rest unexplained. V and J calls and clone size are given by that table; D and trimming were obtained from the DNA. Present in this sample are about 120,000 clones, over 60% of which were seen just once. Roughly 8.3% of the sample comes from the top ten.

Here is what the overall study found, with its caveats: Some IMGT-functional V segments, including TRBV6-2 and TRBV6-3, could not be told apart with the 87-base-pair reads, so those segments were excluded. Most TCR sequences were observed very rarely across donors, whereas some public TCRs were present in many individuals. According to a later analysis, parvovirus B19, influenza, CMV and Epstein-Barr virus appeared linked to several top co-occurrence clusters. Assigning TCR associations to individual alleles was difficult when HLA alleles, especially DR and DQ, strongly co-occurred. The cohort was sequenced for TCR beta chains only, and without alpha or paired-chain data the features that could be detected were limited. In a later analysis, HLA-associated TCR beta chains were found to be more clonally expanded and to have lower generation probabilities than equally common non-associated chains. A later analysis found that most CMV-associated TCR beta chains appeared HLA-restricted, with HLA associations seemingly driven largely by CMV exposure. Cytomegalovirus status was reported to be diagnosed by the classifier with high specificity and sensitivity in both the original and validation cohorts. Linkage disequilibrium might explain the correlated functional status among segregating V segments, but an unknown experimental factor could not be excluded. Presence/absence analyses assumed roughly uniform sequencing depth across donors, an assumption that may not hold. Because counts were too low, roughly 16 rarely observed V segments, including chromosome 9 orphons, were left out of the earlier analysis of some 640 of the donors. A further reported finding was that TCR beta sequences accurately predicted the HLA-A and HLA-B alleles for most subjects in the first cohort. Because HLA typing was missing for some donors at each locus, association tests included only the typed subset. It was suggested by the authors that the approach could potentially be generalized to other disease states and immunological phenotypes. Compared with the roughly 720-donor mean, donors in an Asian-associated ancestry cluster had fewer N-insertions in productive TCRs, according to a later genetic analysis. A group of highly shared sequence variants was considered likely to be a technical artifact of the sequencing pipeline. An association between a missense DCLRE1C variant and V-gene and J-gene trimming of TCR beta chains was found in a later genetic analysis and replicated in an independent cohort. At a false discovery rate of 0.05, a later analysis linked under 20,000 TCR beta sequences to specific HLA alleles. A later analysis found that TCR association rates varied across HLA loci, with DRB1 alleles showing the most associated TCRs and HLA-C alleles the fewest. The study listed approximately 150 TCR beta chains as associated with cytomegalovirus. Immune exposure information for the cohort was limited to CMV serostatus. In vitro tests confirmed that three of the cytomegalovirus-associated TCR beta chains recognize cytomegalovirus antigens. In an earlier analysis of some 540 of the donors, most TCR beta V segments appeared in productive rearrangements about 87% or about 30% of the time, broadly matching IMGT annotations.

The receptor was isolated from a man between 18 and 29 years old in good health and CMV-seropositive. Recombination linked TRBV9 to TRBJ2-3; TRBD1 agrees with 7 junctional bases. What was sequenced was PBMCs. The CDR3 protein is CASSGYDREATDTQYF. The bases are TGTGCCAGCAGCGGTTACGACAGGGAAGCGACAGATACGCAGTATTTT.